A selection of T cell receptor beta chains follows, all from one sample in a study of patients and donors after allogeneic stem cell transplantation. TCRdb reprocessed the RT-PCR reads via MiXCR and lists one record per CDR3 protein. Here the sample spans fewer than 500,000 distinct CDR3 sequences, 16% being singletons. Specimen: blood, either unsorted or a sorted T cell fraction (not recorded which). The receptors come from a human donor who was either an allogeneic HSCT recipient or a stem cell or donor lymphocyte infusion donor (not recorded which). It is not recorded whose cells these are; they may come from a transplant donor. CDR3s include the opening cysteine and the closing phenylalanine or tryptophan. The D gene is left open where the match is weak. Only part of the rows carry a size: once, few, many, or a class if the clone is expanded.

TRBV9,NA,TRBJ2-7,NA,TGTGCCAGCAGCGTGGCATGGCAGGGCAACTACGAGCAGTACTTC,CASSVAWQGNYEQYF
TRBV9,many,TRBJ2-3,TRBD2,TGTGCCAGCAGTCCTAGCGGGCGGGGGGGCACAGATACGCAGTATTTT,CASSPSGRGGTDTQYF
TRBV10-3,NA,TRBJ1-1,TRBD1,TGTGCCACCATGGGACAGGGGGCTGTGAACACTGAAGCTTTCTTT,CATMGQGAVNTEAFF
TRBV20-1,few,TRBJ1-5,NA,TGCAGTGCTAGCGGACAGCACTATAGCAATCAGCCCCAGCATTTT,CSASGQHYSNQPQHF
TRBV7-8,NA,TRBJ2-7,NA,TGTGCCAGCAGCCCTGGGACACCCAGGGAGCAGTACTTC,CASSPGTPREQYF
TRBV25-1,few,TRBJ1-2,NA,TGTGCCAGCAGTGAATCAGGGATCTATGGCTACACCTTC,CASSESGIYGYTF
TRBV7-2,NA,TRBJ1-1,NA,TGTGCCAGCAGCTTGGACAGTTCTAGAGTCACTGAAGCTTTCTTT,CASSLDSSRVTEAFF
TRBV4-1,many,TRBJ2-7,TRBD2,TGCGCCAGCAGCCAAAGAGCTGCGGGAGGTTACGAGCAGTACTTC,CASSQRAAGGYEQYF
TRBV6-1,few,TRBJ1-3,TRBD1,TGTGCCACCCAAACAGGGGGGTCGAGTGGAAACACCATATATTTT,CATQTGGSSGNTIYF
TRBV4-3,few,TRBJ2-3,NA,TGCGCCAGCAGCCAAGCTGCGGGTCGGGACGCCGCCACAGATACGCAGTATTTT,CASSQAAGRDAATDTQYF